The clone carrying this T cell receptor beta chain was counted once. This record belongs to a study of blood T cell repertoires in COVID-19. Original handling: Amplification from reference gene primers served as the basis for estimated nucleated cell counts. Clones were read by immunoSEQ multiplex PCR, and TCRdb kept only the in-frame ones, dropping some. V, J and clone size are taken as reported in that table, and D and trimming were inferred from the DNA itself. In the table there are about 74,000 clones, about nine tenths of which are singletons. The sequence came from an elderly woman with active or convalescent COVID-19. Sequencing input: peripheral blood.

Written as DNA, the CDR3 is TGTGCCAGCAACTTACAACGGACAGCTTGGGACACCTTC. Its translation: CASNLQRTAWDTF. This chain links TRBV5-6 with TRBJ1-2, with TRBD1 as a possible D gene (6 bases). Germline V gene lookup returns CDR1 SGHDT and CDR2 YYEEEE. This CDR3 region has 13 residues. Trimming shortened V by 6 bases and J by 12 bases, and 21 bases separated the two germline ends.